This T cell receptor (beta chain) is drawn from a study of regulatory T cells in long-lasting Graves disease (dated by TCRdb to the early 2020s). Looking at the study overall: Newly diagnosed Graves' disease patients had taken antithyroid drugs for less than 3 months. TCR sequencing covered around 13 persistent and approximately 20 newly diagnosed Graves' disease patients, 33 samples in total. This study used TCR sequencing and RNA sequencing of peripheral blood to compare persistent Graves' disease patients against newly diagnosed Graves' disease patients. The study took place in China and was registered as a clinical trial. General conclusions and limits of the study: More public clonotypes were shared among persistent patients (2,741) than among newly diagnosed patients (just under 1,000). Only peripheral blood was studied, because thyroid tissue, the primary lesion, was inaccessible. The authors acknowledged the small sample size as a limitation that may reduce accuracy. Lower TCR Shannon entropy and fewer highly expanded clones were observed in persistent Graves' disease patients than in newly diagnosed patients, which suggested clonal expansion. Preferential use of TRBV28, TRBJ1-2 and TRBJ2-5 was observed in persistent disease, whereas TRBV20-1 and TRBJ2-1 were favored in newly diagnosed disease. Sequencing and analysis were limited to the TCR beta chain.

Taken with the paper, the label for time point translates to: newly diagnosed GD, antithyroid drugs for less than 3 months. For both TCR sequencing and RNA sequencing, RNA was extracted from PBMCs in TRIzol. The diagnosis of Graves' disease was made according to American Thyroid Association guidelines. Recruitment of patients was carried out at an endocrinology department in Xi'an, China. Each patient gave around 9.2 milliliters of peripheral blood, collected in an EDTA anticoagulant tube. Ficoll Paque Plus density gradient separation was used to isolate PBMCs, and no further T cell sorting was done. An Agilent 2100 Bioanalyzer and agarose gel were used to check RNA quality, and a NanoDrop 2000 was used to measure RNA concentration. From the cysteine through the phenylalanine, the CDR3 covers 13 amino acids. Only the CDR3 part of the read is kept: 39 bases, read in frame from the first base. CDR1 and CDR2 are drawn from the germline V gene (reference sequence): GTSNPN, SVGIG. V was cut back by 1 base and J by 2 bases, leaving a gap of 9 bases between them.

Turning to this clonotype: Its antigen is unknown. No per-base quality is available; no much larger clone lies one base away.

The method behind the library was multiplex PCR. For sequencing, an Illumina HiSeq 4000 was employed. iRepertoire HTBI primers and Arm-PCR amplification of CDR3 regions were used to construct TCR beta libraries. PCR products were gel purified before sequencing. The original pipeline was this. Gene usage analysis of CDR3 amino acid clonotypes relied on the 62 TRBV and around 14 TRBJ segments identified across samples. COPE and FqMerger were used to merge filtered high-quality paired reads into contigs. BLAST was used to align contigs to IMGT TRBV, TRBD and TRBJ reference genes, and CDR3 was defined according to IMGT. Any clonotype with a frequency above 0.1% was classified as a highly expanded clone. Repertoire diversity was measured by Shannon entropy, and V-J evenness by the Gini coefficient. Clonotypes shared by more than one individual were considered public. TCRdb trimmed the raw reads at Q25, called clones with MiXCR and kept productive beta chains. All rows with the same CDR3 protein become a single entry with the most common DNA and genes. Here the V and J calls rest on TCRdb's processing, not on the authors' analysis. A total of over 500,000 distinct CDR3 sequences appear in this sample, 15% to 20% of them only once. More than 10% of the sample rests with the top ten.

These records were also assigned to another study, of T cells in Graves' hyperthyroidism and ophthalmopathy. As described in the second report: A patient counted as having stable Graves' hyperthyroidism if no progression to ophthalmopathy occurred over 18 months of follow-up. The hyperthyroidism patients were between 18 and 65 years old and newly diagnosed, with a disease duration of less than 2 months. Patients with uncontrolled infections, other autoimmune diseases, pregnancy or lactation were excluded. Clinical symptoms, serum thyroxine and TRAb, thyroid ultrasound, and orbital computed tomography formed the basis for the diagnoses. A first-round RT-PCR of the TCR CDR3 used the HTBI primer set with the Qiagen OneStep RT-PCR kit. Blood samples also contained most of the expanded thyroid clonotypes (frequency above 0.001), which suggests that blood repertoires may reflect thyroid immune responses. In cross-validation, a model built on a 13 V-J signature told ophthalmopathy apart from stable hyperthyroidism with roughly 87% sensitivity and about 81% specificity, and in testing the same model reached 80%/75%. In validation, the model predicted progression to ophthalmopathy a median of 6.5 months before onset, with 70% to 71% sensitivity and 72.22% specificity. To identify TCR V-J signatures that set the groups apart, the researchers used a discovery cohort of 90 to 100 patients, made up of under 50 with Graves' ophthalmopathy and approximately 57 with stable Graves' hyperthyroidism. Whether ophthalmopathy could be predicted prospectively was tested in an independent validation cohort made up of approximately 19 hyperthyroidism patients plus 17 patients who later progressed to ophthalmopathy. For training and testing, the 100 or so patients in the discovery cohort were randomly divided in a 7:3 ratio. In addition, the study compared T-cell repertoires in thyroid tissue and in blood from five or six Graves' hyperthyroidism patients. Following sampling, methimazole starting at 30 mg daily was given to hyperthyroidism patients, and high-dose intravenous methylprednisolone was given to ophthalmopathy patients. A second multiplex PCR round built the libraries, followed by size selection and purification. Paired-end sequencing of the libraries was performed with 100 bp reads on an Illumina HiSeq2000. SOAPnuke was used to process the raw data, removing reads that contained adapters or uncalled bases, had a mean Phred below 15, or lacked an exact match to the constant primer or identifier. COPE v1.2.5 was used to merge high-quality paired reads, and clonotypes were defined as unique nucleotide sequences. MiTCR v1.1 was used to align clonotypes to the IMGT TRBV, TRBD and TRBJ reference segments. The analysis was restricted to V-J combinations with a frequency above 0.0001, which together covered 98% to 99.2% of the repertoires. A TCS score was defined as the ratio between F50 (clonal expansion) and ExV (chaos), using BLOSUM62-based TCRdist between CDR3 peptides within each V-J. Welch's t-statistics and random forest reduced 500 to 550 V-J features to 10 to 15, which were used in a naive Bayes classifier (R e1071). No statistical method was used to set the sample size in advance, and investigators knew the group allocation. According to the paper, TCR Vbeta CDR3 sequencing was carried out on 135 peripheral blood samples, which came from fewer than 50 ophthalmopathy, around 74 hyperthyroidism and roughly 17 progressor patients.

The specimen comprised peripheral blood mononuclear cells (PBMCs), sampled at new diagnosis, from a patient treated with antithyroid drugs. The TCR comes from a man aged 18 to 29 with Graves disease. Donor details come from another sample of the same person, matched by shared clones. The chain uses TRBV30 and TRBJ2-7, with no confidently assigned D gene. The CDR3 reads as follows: CAWSAGSAYEQYF. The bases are TGTGCCTGGAGTGCCGGGTCTGCCTACGAGCAGTACTTC.